This TCR beta chain originates from a study of OX40 agonist ivuxolimab in advanced cancers. The CDR3 loop spans 13 amino acids. Trimming left V 1 base short and J 3 bases short, with 7 bases between. CDR1 is SGHVS, CDR2 FQNEAQ, per germline. Study-wide results and caveats: Expanded peripheral T-cell antigen specificity went undetermined. At 0.1-3.0 mg/kg, partial responders had clonal expansion among the lowest observed.

For this clone: The antigen remains unidentified.

The method was immunoSEQ multiplex PCR; TCRdb's version includes in-frame clones alone and lacks a portion of them. This sample yields about 80,000 clones, of which about nine tenths are seen a single time; 0.32% belongs to the top ten. This sample comprised CD4+ or CD8+ T cells sorted from blood, obtained in a trial of the OX40 agonist ivuxolimab. The rearrangement uses TRBV7-8 and TRBJ2-7, with no clear D. This sequence was found in an adult with an advanced solid tumor such as melanoma, head and neck, liver or kidney cancer. CDR3 sequence: CASSLVVGYEQYF. For the CDR3, the DNA is TGTGCCAGCAGCTTAGTAGTCGGCTACGAGCAGTACTTC.